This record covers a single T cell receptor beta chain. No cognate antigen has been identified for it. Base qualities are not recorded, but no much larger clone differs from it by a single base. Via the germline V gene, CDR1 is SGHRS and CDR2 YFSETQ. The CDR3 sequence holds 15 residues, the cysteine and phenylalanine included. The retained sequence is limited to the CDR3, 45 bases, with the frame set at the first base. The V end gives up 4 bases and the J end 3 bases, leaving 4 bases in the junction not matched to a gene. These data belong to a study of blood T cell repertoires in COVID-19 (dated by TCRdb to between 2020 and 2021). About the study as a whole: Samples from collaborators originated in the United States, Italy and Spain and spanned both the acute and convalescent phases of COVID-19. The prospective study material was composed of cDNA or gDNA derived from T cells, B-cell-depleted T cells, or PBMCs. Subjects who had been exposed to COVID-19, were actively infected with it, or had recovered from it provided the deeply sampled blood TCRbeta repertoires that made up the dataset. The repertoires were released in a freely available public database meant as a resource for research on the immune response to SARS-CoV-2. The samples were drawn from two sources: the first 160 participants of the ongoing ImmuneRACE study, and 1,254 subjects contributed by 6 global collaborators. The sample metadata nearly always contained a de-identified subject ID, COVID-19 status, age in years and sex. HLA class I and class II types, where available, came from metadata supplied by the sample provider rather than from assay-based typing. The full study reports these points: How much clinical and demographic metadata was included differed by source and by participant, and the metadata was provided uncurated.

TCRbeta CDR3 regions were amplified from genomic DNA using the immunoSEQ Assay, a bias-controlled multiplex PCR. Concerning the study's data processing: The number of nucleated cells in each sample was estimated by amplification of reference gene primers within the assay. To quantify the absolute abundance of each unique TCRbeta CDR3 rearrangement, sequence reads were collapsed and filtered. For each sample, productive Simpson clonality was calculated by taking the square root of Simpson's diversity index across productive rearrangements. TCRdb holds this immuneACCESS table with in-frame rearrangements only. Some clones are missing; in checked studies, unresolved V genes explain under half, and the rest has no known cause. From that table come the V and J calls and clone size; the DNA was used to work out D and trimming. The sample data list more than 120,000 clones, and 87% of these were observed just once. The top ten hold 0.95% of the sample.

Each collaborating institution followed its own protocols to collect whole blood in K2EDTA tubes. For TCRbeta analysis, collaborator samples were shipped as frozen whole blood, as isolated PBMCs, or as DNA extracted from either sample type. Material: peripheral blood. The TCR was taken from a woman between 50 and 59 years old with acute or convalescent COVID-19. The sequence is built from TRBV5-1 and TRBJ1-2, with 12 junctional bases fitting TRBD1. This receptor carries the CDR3 CASSHGTGGHYGYTF. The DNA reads TGCGCCAGCAGCCACGGGACAGGGGGCCACTATGGCTACACCTTC.